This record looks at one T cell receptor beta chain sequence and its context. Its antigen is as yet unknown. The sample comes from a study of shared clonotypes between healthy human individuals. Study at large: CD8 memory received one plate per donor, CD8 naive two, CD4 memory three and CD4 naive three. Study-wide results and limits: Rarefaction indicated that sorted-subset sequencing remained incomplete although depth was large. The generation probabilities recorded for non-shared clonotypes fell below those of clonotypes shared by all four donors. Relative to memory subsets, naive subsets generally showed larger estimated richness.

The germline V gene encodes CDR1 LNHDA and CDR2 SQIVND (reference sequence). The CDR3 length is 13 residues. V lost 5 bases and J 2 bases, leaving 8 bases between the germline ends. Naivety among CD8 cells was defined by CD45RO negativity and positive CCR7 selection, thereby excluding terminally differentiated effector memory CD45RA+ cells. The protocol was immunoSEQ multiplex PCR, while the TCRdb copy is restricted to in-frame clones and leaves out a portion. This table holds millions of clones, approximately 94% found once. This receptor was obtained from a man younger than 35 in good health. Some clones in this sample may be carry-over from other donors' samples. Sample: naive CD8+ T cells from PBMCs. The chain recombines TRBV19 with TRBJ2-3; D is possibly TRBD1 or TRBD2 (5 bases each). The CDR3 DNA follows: TGTGCCAGTAGTGGGGGTTACACAGATACGCAGTATTTT. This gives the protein CASSGGYTDTQYF.